The sample holds many counts of the clone carrying this TCR beta chain. V shed 5 bases and J shed 2 bases, with 12 bases lying between them. CDR3 length equals 14 residues. Germline V gene sequence: CDR1 SGHNT, CDR2 YENEEA. This specimen belongs to a study of Graves' ophthalmopathy and Graves' hyperthyroidism. RNA transcripts served as template for amplifying TCR beta CDR3 sequences. First-round RT-PCR employed HTBI primers, with a second-round multiplex PCR after it. MiXCR, applied by TCRdb to the multiplex PCR reads, yields one record per CDR3 protein. The top ten hold around 40% of the sample, which has 600,000 to 950,000 distinct CDR3 sequences, roughly 41% seen once. Exclusion criteria comprised other autoimmune diseases, uncontrolled infections, pregnancy or lactation in patients.

The sample comprised peripheral blood. The chain carries TRBV11-3 and TRBJ1-1; D is unclear. The source of this sequence is an adult man with Graves' ophthalmopathy. The CDR3 DNA follows: TGTGCCAGCAGCCCAGACGGACGCAACACTGAAGCTTTCTTT. Encoded protein: CASSPDGRNTEAFF.